This passage covers 17 T cell receptor beta chains from one sample sequenced in a study of cytomegalovirus exposure and HLA in healthy donors (dated by TCRdb to about 2017). Library preparation used the immunoSEQ multiplex PCR assay. For the multiplex PCR, a mixture combining 60 forward primers for TCR Vbeta segments and 13 reverse primers for TCR Jbeta segments was used. Sourced from immuneACCESS, this table was stored by TCRdb with only in-frame sequences that have V and J called. A share of the clones is absent; for the studies checked, an unresolved V gene accounts for under half, and the remainder has no known explanation. This sample's records show roughly 150,000 clones. The ten largest clones represent around 1.5% of the sample. The sequenced sample consisted of PBMCs. Receptor source: a woman between 45 and 60 years old in good health and CMV-seronegative.

The chain uses TRBV2 and TRBJ2-7, with D tentatively TRBD1 (5 bases). With 8 bases removed from V and 2 bases from J, the gap between germline ends came to 13 bases. CDR1 and CDR2 from the germline V gene are SNHLY and FYNNEI. The CDR3 totals 13 residues. The CDR3 DNA reads as TGTGCCAGCTTTGACAGCCGTCCCTACGAGCAGTACTTC. It translates to CASFDSRPYEQYF.

V usage is TRBV5-8 and J usage is TRBJ1-1; no definite D call. The CDR3 covers 13 residues. Trimming pared 4 bases from V and 1 base from J, leaving 8 bases between. The germline V gene has CDR1 SGHTS and CDR2 YDEGEE. CDR3 sequence reads: CASSLERNTEAFF. The CDR3 bases are TGTGCCAGCAGCCTCGAGAGGAACACTGAAGCTTTCTTT.

The J gene is TRBJ1-4, the V gene TRBV4-2, with a possible D match to TRBD1 (5 bases). CDR3 length: 17 residues. The ends were cut back, 0 bases at V and 8 bases at J, with 19 bases in the middle. CDR1 LGHNA and CDR2 YNFKEQ come from the germline V gene. The CDR3 DNA sequence: TGTGCCAGCAGCCAAGAAAGGGAGGGGCCGAGGTCCGAAAAACTGTTTTTT. Protein product: CASSQEREGPRSEKLFF.

J is TRBJ1-2 and V is TRBV5-1; 7 bases agree with TRBD1. Germline CDR1 and CDR2: SGHRS and YFSETQ. Trimming at V came to 4 bases and at J to 9 bases, leaving 12 bases not matched to a gene. The CDR3 is 14 amino acids. The DNA of the CDR3 is TGCGCCAGCAGCGTCGGACAGGCAGATTTAAGCTACACCTTC. This encodes CASSVGQADLSYTF.

The chain links TRBV5-1 to TRBJ1-1; D possibly corresponds to TRBD1 (5 bases). The germline V gene has CDR1 SGHRS and CDR2 YFSETQ. The CDR3 consists of 18 residues. V was clipped by 1 base and J by 4 bases, with 23 bases between them. The CDR3 bases are TGCGCCAGCAGCTTGATGGGGGGAGGACCCCCCTTTGGCACTGAAGCTTTCTTT. Translating gives CASSLMGGGPPFGTEAFF.

The J gene is TRBJ1-1, the V gene TRBV9; D is unclear. The germline V gene has CDR1 SGDLS and CDR2 YYNGEE. The CDR3 is 13 residues long. The V end lost 1 base, the J end lost 4 bases, and 8 bases lay between the germline ends. CDR3 amino acids: CASSVTGLTEAFF. CDR3 sequence (DNA): TGTGCCAGCAGCGTAACTGGACTCACTGAAGCTTTCTTT.

This chain uses TRBV28 with TRBJ2-1, with 9 bases matching TRBD1. Per the germline V gene, CDR1 is MDHEN and CDR2 is SYDVKM. The CDR3 consists of 16 residues. Trimming at V came to 0 bases and at J to 0 bases, leaving 0 bases not matched to a gene. The CDR3, as DNA: TGTGCCAGCAGTTTATGGGGACAGGGCTCCTACAATGAGCAGTTCTTC. It yields the protein CASSLWGQGSYNEQFF.

The chain carries TRBV19 and TRBJ1-1, with TRBD1 matching over 8 bases. V was pared by 4 bases and J by 7 bases, with 2 bases of the junction left unmatched. Germline CDR1 and CDR2: LNHDA and SQIVND (reference sequence). The CDR3 covers 12 residues. This CDR3 is CASSRGQGEAFF. The CDR3 nucleotides read TGTGCCAGTAGTAGAGGACAGGGTGAAGCTTTCTTT.

The chain combines TRBV18 with TRBJ2-1; TRBD2 matches at 10 bases. The CDR3 sequence is 15 residues long. Trimming removed 3 bases from V and 8 bases from J; junction bases left unmatched: 7. Looked up from germline, CDR1 is KGHSH and CDR2 is LQKENI. Written as DNA, the CDR3 is TGTGCCAGCTCACCCTTAGCGGGGGGCGACGATGAGCAGTTCTTC. Translation gives CASSPLAGGDDEQFF.

The chain links TRBV4-1 to TRBJ1-1; no firm D call. This CDR3 is built from 13 residues. Germline CDR1 is MGHRA and CDR2 is YSYEKL. The ends were cut back, 4 bases at V and 7 bases at J, with 13 bases in the middle. The CDR3 nucleotides read TGCGCCAGCAGCCCCTACCCGGTCGATGAAGCTTTCTTT. Its protein product is CASSPYPVDEAFF.

The V call is TRBV25-1, the J call TRBJ2-7; D perhaps matches TRBD1 (5 bases). Trimming stripped 4 bases from V and 2 bases from J, with 9 bases between. This CDR3 spans 13 amino acids. CDR1 and CDR2 from the germline V gene are MGHDK and SYGVNS. This CDR3 reads CASSVAGTYEQYF. The CDR3, as DNA: TGTGCCAGCAGTGTTGCAGGGACCTACGAGCAGTACTTC.

The chain carries TRBV15 and TRBJ1-1; D not certain. Germline V lookup: CDR1 LNHNV, CDR2 YYDKDF (reference sequence). V was clipped by 5 bases and J by 7 bases, with 23 bases between them. The CDR3 has 16 amino acids. In DNA, the CDR3 is TGTGCCACCAGCTCCCTTGAATTCGGACTCAGCGGTGAAGCTTTCTTT. Its protein is CATSSLEFGLSGEAFF.

The chain joins TRBV6-5 to TRBJ2-7; 11 positions match TRBD1. Germline assignment: CDR1 MNHEY and CDR2 SVGAGI. The CDR3 is made up of 14 amino acids. Germline trimming cut 7 bases from V and 6 bases from J; bases unmatched to any gene: 8. This CDR3 reads CASIGGQGALEQYF. The CDR3 nucleotides read TGTGCCAGCATAGGAGGACAGGGGGCCCTCGAGCAGTACTTC.

J is TRBJ1-3 and V is TRBV19, with 8 positions matching TRBD1. Germline CDR1 is LNHDA and CDR2 is SQIVND (reference sequence). The V segment lost 6 bases and the J segment 2 bases; nucleotides outside the gene matches: 9. This CDR3 comprises 16 residues. The chain's CDR3 is CASSSSDRGAGNTIYF. Written as DNA, the CDR3 is TGTGCCAGTAGCTCATCAGACAGGGGAGCTGGAAACACCATATATTTT.

This chain connects TRBV28 to TRBJ2-1, with a weak D call TRBD2 (6 bases). The germline gives CDR1 MDHEN, CDR2 SYDVKM. Trimming stripped 7 bases from V and 5 bases from J, with 12 bases between. The CDR3 loop spans 13 amino acids. The CDR3 is CASISGFNNEQFF. The CDR3 DNA follows: TGTGCCAGCATTAGCGGATTTAACAATGAGCAGTTCTTC. Drawing the rest from reference TRBV28 and TRBJ2-1, the complete variable domain is DVKVTQSSRYLVKRTGEKVFLECVQDMDHENMFWYRQDPGLGLRLIYFSYDVKMKEKGDIPEGYSVSREKKERFSLILESASTNQTSMYLCASISGFNNEQFFGPGTRLTVL.

This chain joins TRBV11-2 and TRBJ1-2; 8 bases align to TRBD1. CDR1 and CDR2 from the germline V gene are SGHAT and FQNNGV. The CDR3 extends over 14 amino acids. Trimming cost V 3 bases and J 5 bases; bases outside gene matches: 5. CDR3 region: CASSFGTGSYGYTF. The CDR3 DNA reads as TGTGCCAGCAGCTTTGGGACAGGTAGTTATGGCTACACCTTC.

This sequence joins TRBV9 and TRBJ2-3; no reliable D call. V was cut by 3 bases and J by 4 bases, with 15 bases left in between. The germline V gene encodes CDR1 SGDLS and CDR2 YYNGEE. The CDR3 runs to 15 residues. The CDR3 bases are TGTGCCAGCAGCGAGTTGACGGGTGGCGCAGATACGCAGTATTTT. Its protein product is CASSELTGGADTQYF.